This T cell receptor (beta chain) emerged from a study of T cells in Graves' hyperthyroidism and ophthalmopathy. Disease duration was under 3 months in the ophthalmopathy patients, who also had a Clinical Activity Score of at least 3 and a NOSPECS grade of at least 4. It was RNA transcripts that yielded the amplified TCR beta CDR3 regions. HTBI primers were employed in a first-round RT-PCR of the TCR CDR3. TCRdb used MiXCR to reprocess the multiplex PCR reads, holding one entry per CDR3 protein. The sample carries 660,000 or so distinct CDR3 sequences, less than 25% recorded once. V was shortened by 3 bases and J by 6 bases, with 17 bases between the two germline ends. The CDR3 length is 15 residues. Germline lookup yields CDR1 SNHLY and CDR2 FYNNEI. This clonotype has more than one count but fewer than ten.

The sequencing sample was made of blood. The rearrangement joins TRBV2 to TRBJ1-2; D is unresolved. This TCR was sampled from a man aged 30 to 39 with Graves' ophthalmopathy. CDR3 protein: CASSDRRLPPDGYTF. CDR3 nucleotides: TGTGCCAGCAGTGACAGGCGGCTTCCTCCAGATGGCTACACCTTC.